Each of the 18 T cell receptor beta chains below was sequenced from the same sample in a study of blood T cell repertoires in COVID-19. Data came from immunoSEQ multiplex PCR; TCRdb stores just in-frame clones and leaves some out. The repertoire consists of 15,000 to 25,000 clones, with 70% to 80% occurring once and the leading ten covering 45% to 70%. Material for sequencing was peripheral blood. These receptors all come from an older man with acute or convalescent COVID-19.

The sample holds one count of this clone. CDR3 DNA sequence: TGTGCCAGCAGTGAATTCACGGGGATAAGGTCACCCCTCCACTTT. It codes for CASSEFTGIRSPLHF. The rearrangement links TRBV2 to TRBJ1-6; unclear D gene. Trimming took 2 bases from V and 10 from J, leaving 15 bases between them. The CDR3 contains 15 residues. Germline values: CDR1 SNHLY, CDR2 FYNNEI.

This chain joins TRBV11-2 and TRBJ2-7, with D possibly being TRBD1 (5 bases). Germline CDR1 reads SGHAT; CDR2 reads FQNNGV. Trimming cost V 5 bases and J 0 bases, with 20 bases left between them. The CDR3 contains 17 residues. The CDR3 loop is CASSPVYVQDNSYEQYV. CDR3 nucleotides: TGTGCCAGCAGCCCTGTCTATGTCCAGGACAACTCCTACGAGCAGTACGTC.

The rearrangement uses TRBV19 and TRBJ2-7; TRBD2 aligns across 10 bases. The trim removed 1 base at V and 7 bases at J, leaving 7 bases unmatched. The CDR3 spans 15 residues. Germline assignment: CDR1 LNHDA and CDR2 SQIVND (reference sequence). CDR3 sequence (DNA): TGTGCCAGTAGTATAGGTGGAGCGGGAGGGCGTGAGCAGTACGTC. Its translation is CASSIGGAGGREQYV.

V is TRBV28 and J is TRBJ1-1, with no clear D. V lost 2 bases to trimming and J lost 0 bases, with 4 bases between them. The CDR3 contains 13 residues. CDR1 is MDHEN and CDR2 is SYDVKM in the germline V gene. Here the CDR3 reads CASSLIMNTEAFF. The CDR3 nucleotides read TGTGCCAGCAGTTTAATCATGAACACTGAAGCTTTCTTT.

This clone showed up just a few times. The CDR3 loop reads CASSLEGVPLADEAFF. CDR3 bases: TGTGCCAGCAGTTTAGAAGGGGTTCCGTTGGCGGATGAAGCTTTCTTT. The rearrangement uses TRBV27 and TRBJ1-1; a weak D match, TRBD1 (5 bases). V lost 2 bases and J 7 bases, leaving 20 bases between the germline ends. Looked up from germline, CDR1 is MNHEY and CDR2 is SMNVEV (reference sequence). The CDR3 consists of 16 residues.

This clone was picked up a small number of times. This chain joins TRBV11-1 and TRBJ1-5; D is undetermined. V lost 6 bases to trimming and J lost 6 bases, with 12 bases between them. Germline lookup yields CDR1 SGHAT and CDR2 FQDESV (reference sequence). This CDR3 is built from 13 residues. The CDR3 DNA reads as TGTGCCAGCAGTTTGGGTCGGGGTCAGCCCCAGCATTTT. This encodes CASSLGRGQPQHF.

The V gene is TRBV7-3, the J gene TRBJ2-1; D call uncertain. This CDR3 spans 16 amino acids. Germline CDR1 is SGHTA and CDR2 is FQGTGA. V gave up 5 bases and J gave up 0 bases, with 14 bases separating them. CDR3 in amino acids: CASSPPGSSSYNEQFF. In nucleotides, the CDR3 is TGTGCCAGCAGCCCCCCCGGATCTAGCTCCTACAATGAGCAGTTCTTC.

The V and J genes are TRBV27 and TRBJ2-4; TRBD1 aligns across 9 bases. V lost 5 bases to trimming and J lost 1 base; unmatched junction nucleotides: 15. The CDR3 runs 19 residues. Looked up from germline, CDR1 is MNHEY and CDR2 is SMNVEV (reference sequence). The CDR3 protein is CASSGIPGQGRGAKNIQYF. The CDR3 nucleotides read TGTGCCAGCAGTGGAATTCCGGGACAGGGAAGAGGGGCCAAAAACATTCAGTACTTC.

In its sample, this clone was seen a few times. This chain uses TRBV19 with TRBJ1-4; 7 positions agree with TRBD1. Germline CDR1 is LNHDA and CDR2 is SQIVND (reference sequence). After removal of 7 bases from V and 5 bases from J, the junction contained 10 bases not matched to a gene. This CDR3 comprises 15 residues. The CDR3 region has the DNA TGTGCCAGTAAACTCTTGGGGACAGAAAATGAAAAACTGTTTTTT. As protein: CASKLLGTENEKLFF. Combining the CDR3 with reference TRBV19 and TRBJ1-4 gives the whole variable domain DGGITQSPKYLFRKEGQNVTLSCEQNLNHDAMYWYRQDPGQGLRLIYYSQIVNDFQKGDIAEGYSVSREKKESFPLTVTSAQKNPTAFYLCASKLLGTENEKLFFGSGTQLSVL.

The J gene is TRBJ1-2, the V gene TRBV7-9, with 10 bases identical to TRBD1. The germline V gene has CDR1 SEHNR and CDR2 FQNEAQ (reference sequence). V shed 5 bases, J shed 8 bases, and the junction held 8 bases outside the gene matches. This CDR3 is 14 amino acids long. CDR3 sequence reads: CASSRGQGMRGYTF. The CDR3, as DNA: TGTGCCAGCAGCCGGGGACAGGGGATGAGGGGCTACACCTTC.

The V call is TRBV7-9, the J call TRBJ1-2; D possibly corresponds to TRBD1 (5 bases). Trimming took 1 base from V and 1 from J, leaving 10 bases between them. CDR1 and CDR2 from the germline V gene are SEHNR and FQNEAQ (reference sequence). The length of the CDR3 is 15 residues. The CDR3 sequence is CASSLEGRVNYGYTF. The DNA of the CDR3 is TGTGCCAGCAGCTTAGAGGGCAGGGTTAACTATGGCTACACCTTC.

This clone occurred once. This rearrangement joins TRBV27 to TRBJ2-1; 11 bases are shared with TRBD2. CDR1 MNHEY and CDR2 SMNVEV come from the germline V gene (reference sequence). This CDR3 spans 17 amino acids. V was clipped by 0 bases and J by 2 bases; unmatched bases: 3. The CDR3 DNA sequence: TGTGCCAGCAGTTTATCGCCACTAGCGGGGGCCTACAATGAGCAGTTCTTC. It yields the protein CASSLSPLAGAYNEQFF.

The chain links TRBV6-2 or TRBV6-3 to TRBJ2-5; TRBD2 matches at 7 bases. This CDR3 is built from 17 residues. Germline V gene data show CDR1 as MNHEY and CDR2 as SVGEGT. J lost 4 bases, V lost 0 bases, and 11 bases had no gene match. The chain's CDR3 is CASSYSGSGVAGETQYF. The CDR3 DNA is TGTGCCAGCAGTTACTCAGGGTCCGGGGTAGCGGGAGAGACCCAGTACTTC.

The chain uses TRBV6-5 and TRBJ1-2; D is undetermined. Deletions cut 6 bases from V and 5 bases from J, with 10 bases between. The CDR3 has 12 amino acids. Germline CDR1 and CDR2: MNHEY and SVGAGI. CDR3 loop: CASSLSGYGYTF. The CDR3 nucleotides read TGTGCCAGCAGCCTATCCGGTTATGGCTACACCTTC.

The chain joins TRBV5-4 to TRBJ1-3; D might be TRBD1 (6 bases). CDR3 length equals 15 residues. V was cut by 4 bases and J by 2 bases, with 13 bases left in between. Germline values: CDR1 SGHNT, CDR2 YYREEE (reference sequence). In DNA form, the CDR3 reads TGTGCCAGCAGCCTCGACAGGATCGCTGGAAACACCATATATTTT. Amino acids: CASSLDRIAGNTIYF.

The rearrangement joins TRBV10-3 to TRBJ1-5; TRBD1 aligns across 7 bases. The CDR3 extends over 13 amino acids. Per germline, CDR1 ENHRY and CDR2 SYGVKD. V lost 8 bases to trimming and J lost 5 bases; unmatched junction nucleotides: 6. The DNA for the CDR3 is TGTGCCATCCAACGACAGGGAGATCAGCCCCAGCATTTT. This gives the protein CAIQRQGDQPQHF.

V gene TRBV2 combines with J gene TRBJ2-5; 14 nucleotides agree with TRBD2. The germline gives CDR1 SNHLY, CDR2 FYNNEI. The CDR3 loop spans 15 amino acids. V lost 4 bases, J lost 5 bases, and 3 bases stayed unmatched. The CDR3 loop reads CASSVTSGREETQYF. The DNA for the CDR3 is TGTGCCAGCAGTGTGACTAGCGGGAGGGAGGAGACCCAGTACTTC.

For the CDR3, the DNA is TGCGCCAGCAGCCAAGATTTGGAACAGATGAACACTGAAGCTTTCTTT. Its protein is CASSQDLEQMNTEAFF. The chain recombines TRBV4-3 with TRBJ1-1; D gene uncertain. The CDR3 is 16 residues long. V lost 0 bases and J 0 bases, leaving 11 bases between the germline ends. In germline, CDR1 is LGHNA, CDR2 YSLEER.